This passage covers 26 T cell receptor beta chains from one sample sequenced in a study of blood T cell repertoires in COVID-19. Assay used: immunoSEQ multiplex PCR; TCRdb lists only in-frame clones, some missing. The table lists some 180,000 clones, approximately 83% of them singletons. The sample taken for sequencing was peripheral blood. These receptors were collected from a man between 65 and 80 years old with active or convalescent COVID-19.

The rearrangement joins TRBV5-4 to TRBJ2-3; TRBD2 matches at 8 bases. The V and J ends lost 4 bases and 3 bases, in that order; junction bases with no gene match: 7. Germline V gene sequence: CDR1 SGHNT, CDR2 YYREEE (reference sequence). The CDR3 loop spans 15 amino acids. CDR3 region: CASSPGTRVTDTQYF. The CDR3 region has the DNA TGTGCCAGCAGCCCGGGGACTAGGGTAACAGATACGCAGTATTTT. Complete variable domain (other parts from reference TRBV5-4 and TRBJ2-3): ETGVTQSPTHLIKTRGQQVTLRCSSQSGHNTVSWYQQALGQGPQFIFQYYREEENGRGNFPPRFSGLQFPNYSSELNVNALELDDSALYLCASSPGTRVTDTQYFGPGTRLTVL.

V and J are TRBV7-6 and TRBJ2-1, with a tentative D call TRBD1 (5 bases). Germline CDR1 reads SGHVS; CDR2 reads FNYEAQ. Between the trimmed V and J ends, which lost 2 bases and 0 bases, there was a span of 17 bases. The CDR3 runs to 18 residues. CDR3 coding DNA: TGTGCCAGCAGCTTAAAGTTCCAGGGAACAAACTCCTACAATGAGCAGTTCTTC. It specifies CASSLKFQGTNSYNEQFF.

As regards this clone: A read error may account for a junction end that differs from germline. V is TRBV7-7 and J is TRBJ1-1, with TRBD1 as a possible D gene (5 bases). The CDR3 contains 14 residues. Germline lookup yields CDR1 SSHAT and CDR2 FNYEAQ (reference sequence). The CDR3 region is CASSLKGLNTEAFF. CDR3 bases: TGTGCTAGCAGCTTAAAGGGGTTAAACACTGAAGCTTTCTTT.

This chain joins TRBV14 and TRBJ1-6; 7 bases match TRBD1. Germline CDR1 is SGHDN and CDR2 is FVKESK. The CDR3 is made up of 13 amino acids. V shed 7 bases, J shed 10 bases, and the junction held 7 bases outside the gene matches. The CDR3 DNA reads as TGTGCCAGCAACGAGGGGGCGCAGTCACCCCTCCACTTT. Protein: CASNEGAQSPLHF.

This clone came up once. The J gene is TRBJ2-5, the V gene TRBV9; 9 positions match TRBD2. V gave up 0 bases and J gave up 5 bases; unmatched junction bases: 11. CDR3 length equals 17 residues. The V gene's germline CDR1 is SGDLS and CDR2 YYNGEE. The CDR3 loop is CASSVATPGGGAETQYF. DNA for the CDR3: TGTGCCAGCAGCGTAGCTACCCCGGGCGGGGGGGCGGAGACCCAGTACTTC.

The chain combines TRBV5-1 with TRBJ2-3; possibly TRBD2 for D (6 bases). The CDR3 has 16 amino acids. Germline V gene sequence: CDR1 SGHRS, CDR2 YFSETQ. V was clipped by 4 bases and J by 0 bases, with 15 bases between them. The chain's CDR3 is CASSVGAAGSTDTQYF. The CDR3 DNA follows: TGCGCCAGCAGCGTAGGGGCTGCGGGGAGCACAGATACGCAGTATTTT.

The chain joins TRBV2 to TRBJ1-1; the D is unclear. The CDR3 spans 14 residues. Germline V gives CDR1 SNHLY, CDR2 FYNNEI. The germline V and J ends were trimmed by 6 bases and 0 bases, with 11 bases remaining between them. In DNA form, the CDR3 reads TGTGCCAGCAGGGCTAGGGAGATGAACACTGAAGCTTTCTTT. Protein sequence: CASRAREMNTEAFF.

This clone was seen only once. The CDR3 protein is CASSQQFGQETLNQPQHF. In DNA, the CDR3 is TGCGCCAGCAGCCAACAGTTTGGACAGGAAACCCTCAATCAGCCCCAGCATTTT. The genes are TRBV4-1 and TRBJ1-5; TRBD1 agrees at 7 bases. The CDR3 length is 18 residues. The ends lost 2 bases at V and 3 bases at J; junction bases unmatched: 13. Germline V CDR1 and CDR2: MGHRA, YSYEKL.

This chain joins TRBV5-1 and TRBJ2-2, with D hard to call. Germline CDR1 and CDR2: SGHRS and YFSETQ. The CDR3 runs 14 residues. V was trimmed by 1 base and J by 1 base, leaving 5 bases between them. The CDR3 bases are TGCGCCAGCAGCTTGAACAGGAACACCGGGGAGCTGTTTTTT. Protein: CASSLNRNTGELFF.

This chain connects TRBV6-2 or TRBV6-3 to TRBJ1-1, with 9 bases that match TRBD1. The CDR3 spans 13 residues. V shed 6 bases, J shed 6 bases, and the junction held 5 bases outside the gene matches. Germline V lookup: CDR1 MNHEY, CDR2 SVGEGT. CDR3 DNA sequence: TGTGCCAGCAGCACCGGACAGGGGTCTGAAGCTTTCTTT. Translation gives CASSTGQGSEAFF.

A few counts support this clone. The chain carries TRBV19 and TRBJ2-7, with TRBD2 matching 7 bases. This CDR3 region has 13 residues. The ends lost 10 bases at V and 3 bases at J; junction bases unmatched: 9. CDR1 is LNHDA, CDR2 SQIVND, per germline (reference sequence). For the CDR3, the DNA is TGTGCCACCAAGGCTGGGACTAACTACGAGCAGTACTTC. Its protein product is CATKAGTNYEQYF.

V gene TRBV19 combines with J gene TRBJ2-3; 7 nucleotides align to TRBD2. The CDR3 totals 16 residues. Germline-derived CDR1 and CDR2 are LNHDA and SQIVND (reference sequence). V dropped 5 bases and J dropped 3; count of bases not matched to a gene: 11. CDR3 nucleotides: TGTGCCAGTAGTTCCAACCCGGGACTAAGAACAGATACGCAGTATTTT. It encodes CASSSNPGLRTDTQYF. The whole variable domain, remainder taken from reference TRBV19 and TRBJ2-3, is DGGITQSPKYLFRKEGQNVTLSCEQNLNHDAMYWYRQDPGQGLRLIYYSQIVNDFQKGDIAEGYSVSREKKESFPLTVTSAQKNPTAFYLCASSSNPGLRTDTQYFGPGTRLTVL.

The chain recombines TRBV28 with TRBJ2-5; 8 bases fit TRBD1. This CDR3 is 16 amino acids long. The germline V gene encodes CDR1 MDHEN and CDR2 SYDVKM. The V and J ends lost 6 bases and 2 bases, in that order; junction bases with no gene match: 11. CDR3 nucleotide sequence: TGTGCCAGCAGGACTATACGGACAGGGTGGCAAGAGACCCAGTACTTC. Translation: CASRTIRTGWQETQYF.

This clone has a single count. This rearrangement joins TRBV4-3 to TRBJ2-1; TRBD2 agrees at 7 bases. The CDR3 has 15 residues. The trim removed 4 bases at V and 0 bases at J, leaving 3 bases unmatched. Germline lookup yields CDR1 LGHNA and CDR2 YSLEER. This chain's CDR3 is CASSPQRDSYNEQFF. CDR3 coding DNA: TGCGCCAGCAGCCCACAGCGGGACTCCTACAATGAGCAGTTCTTC.

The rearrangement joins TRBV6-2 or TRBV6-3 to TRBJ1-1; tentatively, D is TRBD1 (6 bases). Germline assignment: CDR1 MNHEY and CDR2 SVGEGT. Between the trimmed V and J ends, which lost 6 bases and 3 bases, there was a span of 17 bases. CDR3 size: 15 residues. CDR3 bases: TGTGCCAGCAGCGAACAGGGAGTTGAGTACACTGAAGCTTTCTTT. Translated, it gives CASSEQGVEYTEAFF.

CDR3: CASSLGQSNQPQHF. CDR3 nucleotide sequence: TGTGCCAGCAGCCTGGGACAAAGCAATCAGCCCCAGCATTTT. This chain uses TRBV6-5 with TRBJ1-5; perhaps TRBD1 as D (6 bases). Looked up from germline, CDR1 is MNHEY and CDR2 is SVGAGI. This CDR3 has 14 amino acids. V lost 6 bases, J lost 1 base, and 10 bases lay in between.

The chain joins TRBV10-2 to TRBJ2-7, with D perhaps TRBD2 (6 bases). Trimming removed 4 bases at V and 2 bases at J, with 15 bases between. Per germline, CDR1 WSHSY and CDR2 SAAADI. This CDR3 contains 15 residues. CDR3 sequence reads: CASSGGGMPPYEQYF. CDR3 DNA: TGCGCCAGCAGTGGAGGCGGGATGCCTCCCTACGAGCAGTACTTC.

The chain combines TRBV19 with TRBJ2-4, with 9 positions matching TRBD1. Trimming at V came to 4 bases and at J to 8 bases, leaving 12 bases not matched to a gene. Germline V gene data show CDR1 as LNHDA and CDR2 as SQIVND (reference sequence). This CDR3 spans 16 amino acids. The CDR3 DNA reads TGTGCCAGTAGTACCGGCGGGACAGGGACGGGACACATTCAGTACTTC. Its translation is CASSTGGTGTGHIQYF.

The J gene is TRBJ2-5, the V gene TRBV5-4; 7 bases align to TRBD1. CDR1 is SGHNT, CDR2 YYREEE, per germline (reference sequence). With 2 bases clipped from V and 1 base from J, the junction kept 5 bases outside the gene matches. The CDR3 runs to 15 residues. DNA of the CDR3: TGTGCCAGCAGCTTCGGCCAGGGGGTCCAAGAGACCCAGTACTTC. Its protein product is CASSFGQGVQETQYF. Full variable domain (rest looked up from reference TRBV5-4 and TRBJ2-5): ETGVTQSPTHLIKTRGQQVTLRCSSQSGHNTVSWYQQALGQGPQFIFQYYREEENGRGNFPPRFSGLQFPNYSSELNVNALELDDSALYLCASSFGQGVQETQYFGPGTRLLVL.

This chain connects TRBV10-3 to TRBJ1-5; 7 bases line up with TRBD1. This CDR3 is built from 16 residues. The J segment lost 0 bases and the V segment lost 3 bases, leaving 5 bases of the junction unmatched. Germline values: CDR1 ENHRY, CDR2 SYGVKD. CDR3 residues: CAISDIDRVSNQPQHF. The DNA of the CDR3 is TGTGCCATCAGTGACATCGACAGGGTTAGCAATCAGCCCCAGCATTTT.

The CDR3 sequence is CASSYGPVSSEQYF. For the CDR3, the DNA is TGTGCCAGCAGTTACGGCCCCGTATCTAGCGAGCAGTACTTC. The chain has TRBV6-6 and TRBJ2-7, with unresolved D. The ends were cut back, 2 bases at V and 6 bases at J, with 14 bases in the middle. The CDR3 consists of 14 residues. CDR1 is MNHNY, CDR2 SVGAGI, per germline (reference sequence).

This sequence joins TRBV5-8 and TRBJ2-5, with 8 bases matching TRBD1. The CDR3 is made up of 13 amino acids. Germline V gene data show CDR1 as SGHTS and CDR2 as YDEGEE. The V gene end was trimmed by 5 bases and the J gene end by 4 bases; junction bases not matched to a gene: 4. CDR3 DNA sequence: TGTGCCAGCAGACTACAGGGGGGAGAGACCCAGTACTTC. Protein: CASRLQGGETQYF.

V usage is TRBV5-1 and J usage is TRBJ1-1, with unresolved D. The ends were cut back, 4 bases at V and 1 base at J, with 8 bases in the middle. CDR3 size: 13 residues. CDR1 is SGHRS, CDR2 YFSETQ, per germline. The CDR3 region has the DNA TGCGCCAGCAGCCAAACATCGAACACTGAAGCTTTCTTT. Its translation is CASSQTSNTEAFF.

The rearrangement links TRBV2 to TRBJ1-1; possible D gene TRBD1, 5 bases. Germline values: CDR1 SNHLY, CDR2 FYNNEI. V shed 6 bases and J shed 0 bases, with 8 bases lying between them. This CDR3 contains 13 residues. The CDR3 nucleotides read TGTGCCAGCAGGAGACAGATGAACACTGAAGCTTTCTTT. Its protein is CASRRQMNTEAFF.

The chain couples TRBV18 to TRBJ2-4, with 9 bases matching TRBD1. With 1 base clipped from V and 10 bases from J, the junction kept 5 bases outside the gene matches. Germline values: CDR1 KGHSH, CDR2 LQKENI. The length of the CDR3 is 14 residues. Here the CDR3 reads CASSPRQGDLIQYF. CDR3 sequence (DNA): TGTGCCAGCTCACCACGACAGGGGGATTTGATTCAGTACTTC.

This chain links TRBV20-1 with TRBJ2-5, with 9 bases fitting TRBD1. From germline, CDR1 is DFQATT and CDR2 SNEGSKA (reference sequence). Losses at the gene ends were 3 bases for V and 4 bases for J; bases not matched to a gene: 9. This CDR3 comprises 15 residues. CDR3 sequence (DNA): TGCAGTGCTAGTCCGGGACAGGGACGAGTAGAGACCCAGTACTTC. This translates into CSASPGQGRVETQYF.